Each of the 7 T cell receptor beta chains below was sequenced from the same sample in a study of cytomegalovirus exposure and HLA in healthy donors. Primers: 60 Vbeta forward and 13 Jbeta reverse. Data came from immunoSEQ multiplex PCR; TCRdb stores just in-frame clones and leaves some out. The data show 110,000 or so clones, more than 70% seen once. Sequenced material: PBMCs. All receptors come from a man in his fifties or sixties in good health and CMV-seropositive.

This chain joins TRBV28 and TRBJ1-5; the D gene is possibly TRBD1 (5 bases). CDR3 length: 14 residues. Trimming removed 7 bases at V and 4 bases at J, with 14 bases between. From germline, CDR1 is MDHEN and CDR2 SYDVKM. In DNA, the CDR3 is TGTGCCAGCACCAAAGACAGCGTGAATCAGCCCCAGCATTTT. Translated: CASTKDSVNQPQHF.

The table lists this clone with a few counts. The rearrangement links TRBV28 to TRBJ1-2; 9 bases agree with TRBD1. The V gene's germline CDR1 is MDHEN and CDR2 SYDVKM. V lost 2 bases to trimming and J lost 8 bases; unmatched junction nucleotides: 3. The CDR3 has 13 residues. In DNA form, the CDR3 reads TGTGCCAGCAGTTTAAACAGGGGGCTCGGCTACACCTTC. Translated: CASSLNRGLGYTF.

CDR3 region: CAGRAGRGDTQYF. The CDR3 DNA is TGTGCCGGACGTGCGGGCCGGGGAGATACGCAGTATTTT. The rearrangement links TRBV2 to TRBJ2-3; possible D gene TRBD2, 5 bases. The germline CDR1 and CDR2 sequences are SNHLY and FYNNEI. With 11 bases removed from V and 5 bases from J, the gap between germline ends came to 17 bases. This CDR3 region has 13 residues. The full variable domain, rest sourced from reference TRBV2 and TRBJ2-3, is EPEVTQTPSHQVTQMGQEVILRCVPISNHLYFYWYRQILGQKVEFLVSFYNNEISEKSEIFDDQFSVERPDGSNFTLKIRSTKLEDSAMYFCAGRAGRGDTQYFGPGTRLTVL.

This clone was recorded once. The chain uses TRBV7-9 and TRBJ2-3; 7 bases line up with TRBD2. CDR1 is SEHNR and CDR2 is FQNEAQ in the germline V gene (reference sequence). CDR3 size: 17 residues. Unmatched junction bases numbered 13, after V lost 5 bases and J lost 2 bases. In DNA, the CDR3 is TGTGCCAGCAGCATCCCGCTAGCGGCCCCCCCCACAGATACGCAGTATTTT. Amino acids: CASSIPLAAPPTDTQYF.

The V gene is TRBV19, the J gene TRBJ2-7; possibly TRBD1 for D (6 bases). The germline CDR1 and CDR2 sequences are LNHDA and SQIVND (reference sequence). The CDR3 contains 16 residues. Trimming cost V 5 bases and J 8 bases, with 25 bases left between them. The CDR3 region is CASSPEPGQRSLKQYF. CDR3 nucleotides: TGTGCCAGTAGTCCCGAGCCGGGACAACGATCCTTAAAGCAGTACTTC.

Concerning this clone itself: The sample carries other DNA sequences with the same CDR3. The chain recombines TRBV25-1 with TRBJ1-1, with D unclear. V dropped 1 base and J dropped 4 bases, with 10 bases sitting between them. The CDR3 runs to 14 residues. Germline V CDR1 and CDR2: MGHDK, SYGVNS. CDR3 residues: CASSESSGSTEAFF. In nucleotides, the CDR3 is TGTGCCAGCAGTGAATCCTCTGGGAGCACTGAAGCTTTCTTT.

V usage is TRBV18 and J usage is TRBJ1-2; D is ambiguous. This CDR3 is 13 amino acids long. Trimming took 2 bases from V and 3 from J, leaving 7 bases between them. The germline CDR1 and CDR2 sequences are KGHSH and LQKENI. The CDR3 reads CASSPFRDYGYTF. The CDR3 nucleotides are TGTGCCAGCTCACCATTTCGGGACTATGGCTACACCTTC. Based on the CDR3 plus reference TRBV18 and TRBJ1-2, the full variable domain is NAGVMQNPRHLVRRRGQEARLRCSPMKGHSHVYWYRQLPEEGLKFMVYLQKENIIDESGMPKERFSAEFPKEGPSILRIQQVVRGDSAAYFCASSPFRDYGYTFGSGTRLTVV.